This T cell receptor beta chain stems from a study of T-cell memory formation after mild COVID-19. Study background: Most TCR clusters belonged to a single donor. Findings and limits, study-wide: Memory sampled before infection contained some responding clones, suggesting cross-reactive memory joined. Clones which contracted sat mainly in CM and EM if CD4+, and in EMRA if CD8+.

TCRalpha and TCRbeta libraries used 5'RACE with constant-segment primers and UMIs. Each CDR3 protein is one row after TCRdb ran MiXCR on the 5' RACE reads. This table holds around 250,000 distinct CDR3 sequences, roughly a tenth found once. With respect to this clonotype: Its antigen is unknown.

The CDR3 is made up of 16 amino acids. Germline CDR1 reads SGHTA; CDR2 reads FQGTGA. With 0 bases removed from V and 2 bases from J, the gap between germline ends came to 13 bases. Sequencing was carried out using PBMCs or a T cell subset sorted from them (not recorded which). The sequence derives from a man aged 18 to 35 who had mild COVID-19 (a few samples of this study predate the infection). Cell type and time point are not known. This chain links TRBV7-3 with TRBJ2-5; D may be TRBD1 (6 bases). CDR3 in DNA: TGTGCCAGCAGCTTAACGGGGTCAGGGGTTCAAGAGACCCAGTACTTC. Amino acids: CASSLTGSGVQETQYF. Full variable domain (outside the CDR3, taken from reference TRBV7-3 and TRBJ2-5): GAGVSQTPSNKVTEKGKYVELRCDPISGHTALYWYRQSLGQGPEFLIYFQGTGAADDSGLPNDRFFAVRPEGSVSTLKIQRTERGDSAVYLCASSLTGSGVQETQYFGPGTRLLVL.